The rows below give T cell receptor beta chains drawn from one sample of a study of blood T cell repertoires in COVID-19. Only in-frame clones appear in the TCRdb table, and some are missing; sequencing was by immunoSEQ multiplex PCR. Of 300,000 to 400,000 clones listed, about nine tenths are singletons. The sample taken for sequencing was peripheral blood. The receptor source for this set is a woman in her 30s with COVID-19, enrolled during active disease. Both conserved end residues are part of each CDR3. Each record gives: J gene, V gene, clone size, D gene, CDR3 DNA, CDR3 protein. D genes are given only for firm matches. The size of a clone is reported for some rows only, either as once, few or many, or as a class for expanded clones.

j_call: TRBJ2-2; v_call: TRBV18; clone_size: .; d_call: .; cdr3_nt: TGTGCCAGCTCACCATTAAATTTTGGCAACACCGGGGAGCTGTTTTTT; cdr3_aa: CASSPLNFGNTGELFF
j_call: TRBJ1-4; v_call: TRBV10-3; clone_size: .; d_call: TRBD1; cdr3_nt: TGTGCCATCAGCGTAACAGGGGAAAATGAAAAACTGTTTTTT; cdr3_aa: CAISVTGENEKLFF
j_call: TRBJ2-3; v_call: TRBV19; clone_size: .; d_call: TRBD2; cdr3_nt: TGTGCCAGTAGTGCCTGGGGACTAGCGGGAAATGAAGGAGATACGCAGTATTTT; cdr3_aa: CASSAWGLAGNEGDTQYF
j_call: TRBJ2-7; v_call: TRBV12-3/TRBV12-4; clone_size: many; d_call: .; cdr3_nt: TGTGCCAGCAGCCCCTACAGATCCTACGAGCAGTACTTC; cdr3_aa: CASSPYRSYEQYF
j_call: TRBJ2-1; v_call: TRBV5-4; clone_size: .; d_call: .; cdr3_nt: TGTGCCAGCGTAGGCGGGAACCCCAATGAGCAGTTCTTC; cdr3_aa: CASVGGNPNEQFF
j_call: TRBJ1-1; v_call: TRBV11-2; clone_size: many; d_call: .; cdr3_nt: TGTGCCAGCAGCTTAGTAGGACAGTATGTTGAAGCTTTCTTT; cdr3_aa: CASSLVGQYVEAFF
j_call: TRBJ2-5; v_call: TRBV7-2; clone_size: .; d_call: .; cdr3_nt: TGTGCCAGCAGCCTATCGGGGGGCTTGGAGACCCAGTACTTC; cdr3_aa: CASSLSGGLETQYF
j_call: TRBJ2-4; v_call: TRBV10-3; clone_size: .; d_call: TRBD2; cdr3_nt: TGTGCCATCAGTGAGTCGAGACTAGCGGGAGGAAACATTCAGTACTTC; cdr3_aa: CAISESRLAGGNIQYF
j_call: TRBJ1-1; v_call: TRBV2; clone_size: .; d_call: .; cdr3_nt: TGTGCCAGCAATACTCTGACTGAAGCTTTCTTT; cdr3_aa: CASNTLTEAFF
j_call: TRBJ2-3; v_call: TRBV4-1; clone_size: .; d_call: TRBD2; cdr3_nt: TGCGCCAGCAGCCCAGGGACTAGGGTCACAGATACGCAGTATTTT; cdr3_aa: CASSPGTRVTDTQYF
j_call: TRBJ2-1; v_call: TRBV29-1; clone_size: .; d_call: TRBD2; cdr3_nt: TGCAGCGTTGAAGGCTTACCGGGACTAATGAACAATGAGCAGTTCTTC; cdr3_aa: CSVEGLPGLMNNEQFF
j_call: TRBJ2-7; v_call: TRBV27; clone_size: .; d_call: TRBD2; cdr3_nt: TGTGCCAGCAGTTTATCGACTAGCGGGAGGGAGGTCCCCTACGAGCAGTACTTC; cdr3_aa: CASSLSTSGREVPYEQYF
j_call: TRBJ2-5; v_call: TRBV7-3; clone_size: few; d_call: .; cdr3_nt: TGTGCCAGCAGCCCAGGAATACGAGCAGCCCAGTACTTC; cdr3_aa: CASSPGIRAAQYF
j_call: TRBJ1-3; v_call: TRBV19; clone_size: few; d_call: .; cdr3_nt: TGTGCAGGACTTCTAGGAAACACCATATATTTT; cdr3_aa: CAGLLGNTIYF
j_call: TRBJ1-6; v_call: TRBV18; clone_size: few; d_call: .; cdr3_nt: TGTGCCAGCTCACCGGAGGGCTCACCCCTCCACTTT; cdr3_aa: CASSPEGSPLHF
j_call: TRBJ2-5; v_call: TRBV30; clone_size: .; d_call: TRBD2; cdr3_nt: TGTGCCTGGAGTGTTGGGGGCGGGAGGGCCATGAAGACCCAGTACTTC; cdr3_aa: CAWSVGGGRAMKTQYF
j_call: TRBJ2-1; v_call: TRBV5-1; clone_size: once; d_call: TRBD2; cdr3_nt: TGCGCCACCAATAGCGGGAGCTCCTACAATGAGCAGTTCTTC; cdr3_aa: CATNSGSSYNEQFF
j_call: TRBJ1-2; v_call: TRBV19; clone_size: .; d_call: .; cdr3_nt: TGTGCCACCTGGGGAGAGACCATCTATGGCTACACCTTC; cdr3_aa: CATWGETIYGYTF
j_call: TRBJ2-2; v_call: TRBV18; clone_size: .; d_call: .; cdr3_nt: TGTGCCAGCTCACCCCTGGGGAGACCGAACACCGGGGAGCTGTTTTTT; cdr3_aa: CASSPLGRPNTGELFF
j_call: TRBJ1-2; v_call: TRBV4-1; clone_size: .; d_call: TRBD1; cdr3_nt: TGCGCCAGCAGCCAAATTTGGACAGGGGATTATGGCTACACCTTC; cdr3_aa: CASSQIWTGDYGYTF
j_call: TRBJ1-1; v_call: TRBV20-1; clone_size: .; d_call: .; cdr3_nt: TGCAGTGTCACAGGGCCGGGAGCTTTCTTT; cdr3_aa: CSVTGPGAFF
j_call: TRBJ2-3; v_call: TRBV9; clone_size: .; d_call: TRBD2; cdr3_nt: TGTGCCAGCAGCGTGGGCGGGAGTGCTCCTGCGCAGTATTTT; cdr3_aa: CASSVGGSAPAQYF
j_call: TRBJ2-7; v_call: TRBV19; clone_size: .; d_call: .; cdr3_nt: TGTGCCAGTAGTTGGGGCAGGGAAAGATCCTACGAGCAGTACTTC; cdr3_aa: CASSWGRERSYEQYF
j_call: TRBJ1-2; v_call: TRBV24-1; clone_size: .; d_call: TRBD1; cdr3_nt: TGTGCCACCAGTGATCCTATCAGGGACAGGGACGGCTACACCTTC; cdr3_aa: CATSDPIRDRDGYTF
j_call: TRBJ2-7; v_call: TRBV27; clone_size: .; d_call: TRBD2; cdr3_nt: TGTGCCAGCAGTTTAAGTGGTACAGAGGGAGGGGAGCAGTACTTC; cdr3_aa: CASSLSGTEGGEQYF
j_call: TRBJ2-3; v_call: TRBV7-6; clone_size: .; d_call: TRBD2; cdr3_nt: TGTGCCAGCAGCCGGACTAGCGGGAGGTTCGGCACAGATACGCAGTATTTT; cdr3_aa: CASSRTSGRFGTDTQYF
j_call: TRBJ1-5; v_call: TRBV5-1; clone_size: once; d_call: .; cdr3_nt: TGCGCCAGCAGTGAACAGGGTGACAATCAGCCCCAGCATTTT; cdr3_aa: CASSEQGDNQPQHF
j_call: TRBJ2-7; v_call: TRBV7-8; clone_size: .; d_call: TRBD2; cdr3_nt: TGTGCCAGCCAGGCTAGCGGGTACTACGAGCAGTACTTC; cdr3_aa: CASQASGYYEQYF
j_call: TRBJ2-1; v_call: TRBV3-1/TRBV3-2; clone_size: .; d_call: TRBD2; cdr3_nt: TGTGCCAGCAGCGGAGCGGGAAACGACAATGAGCAGTTCTTC; cdr3_aa: CASSGAGNDNEQFF
j_call: TRBJ1-2; v_call: TRBV6-6; clone_size: once; d_call: TRBD1; cdr3_nt: TGTGCCAGCAGTTACACACCCCTCGACAGGGGGCGCGGCTACACCTTC; cdr3_aa: CASSYTPLDRGRGYTF
j_call: TRBJ2-1; v_call: TRBV5-1; clone_size: .; d_call: TRBD1; cdr3_nt: TGCGCCAGCAGCTTGCGACAGGGGGAAGGCAATGAGCAGTTCTTC; cdr3_aa: CASSLRQGEGNEQFF
j_call: TRBJ1-1; v_call: TRBV7-9; clone_size: .; d_call: TRBD1; cdr3_nt: TGTGCCAGCAGCTTTCAGGACAGGGTCGGGACTGAAGCTTTCTTT; cdr3_aa: CASSFQDRVGTEAFF
j_call: TRBJ2-3; v_call: TRBV11-2; clone_size: .; d_call: TRBD1; cdr3_nt: TGTGCCAGCAGCTCCTCGGGACAGAGCACAGATACGCAGTATTTT; cdr3_aa: CASSSSGQSTDTQYF
j_call: TRBJ1-4; v_call: TRBV9; clone_size: .; d_call: .; cdr3_nt: TGTGCCAGCAGCGTAGACGGGGGTGGAAGATTTAATGAAAAACTGTTTTTT; cdr3_aa: CASSVDGGGRFNEKLFF
j_call: TRBJ2-2; v_call: TRBV3-1/TRBV3-2; clone_size: .; d_call: TRBD2; cdr3_nt: TGTGCCAGCAGTCCCAGGACTAGTACCGGGGAGCTGTTTTTT; cdr3_aa: CASSPRTSTGELFF
j_call: TRBJ2-2; v_call: TRBV12-5; clone_size: .; d_call: TRBD2; cdr3_nt: TGTGCTAGTGGTTTGGTACGGGGCCTAGCGGGAGCCACCGGGGAGCTGTTTTTT; cdr3_aa: CASGLVRGLAGATGELFF
j_call: TRBJ2-7; v_call: TRBV15; clone_size: .; d_call: TRBD2; cdr3_nt: TGTGCCACCAGCAGAGATGGACTAGCGGGATCCTACGAGCAGTACTTC; cdr3_aa: CATSRDGLAGSYEQYF
j_call: TRBJ2-1; v_call: TRBV7-9; clone_size: .; d_call: TRBD2; cdr3_nt: TGTGCCAGCAGCTCTAGCGGGAGGGCCGAAAATGAGCAGTTCTTC; cdr3_aa: CASSSSGRAENEQFF
j_call: TRBJ1-1; v_call: TRBV5-1; clone_size: .; d_call: TRBD1; cdr3_nt: TGCGCCAGCAGAAGAAATCGACAGGGAGCTAACACTGAAGCTTTCTTT; cdr3_aa: CASRRNRQGANTEAFF
j_call: TRBJ2-7; v_call: TRBV14; clone_size: .; d_call: .; cdr3_nt: TGTGCCAGCAGCCAAGCCCTTTTTATCGAGCAGTACTTC; cdr3_aa: CASSQALFIEQYF
j_call: TRBJ1-5; v_call: TRBV19; clone_size: .; d_call: .; cdr3_nt: TGTGCCAGTAGTATGGTCGGGTTCAATCAGCCCCAGCATTTT; cdr3_aa: CASSMVGFNQPQHF
j_call: TRBJ1-5; v_call: TRBV19; clone_size: .; d_call: TRBD1; cdr3_nt: TGTGCCAGTAGTCCGGGACAGGTAAACAATCAGCCCCAGCATTTT; cdr3_aa: CASSPGQVNNQPQHF
j_call: TRBJ2-1; v_call: TRBV5-4; clone_size: .; d_call: .; cdr3_nt: TGTGCCAGCAGCCCGGAAAACTTAGCAGGGGACAATGAGCAGTTCTTC; cdr3_aa: CASSPENLAGDNEQFF
j_call: TRBJ2-1; v_call: TRBV5-6; clone_size: .; d_call: TRBD2; cdr3_nt: TGTGCCAGCAGCTTGGGGACTAGCTACAATGAGCAGTTCTTC; cdr3_aa: CASSLGTSYNEQFF
j_call: TRBJ2-1; v_call: TRBV12-3/TRBV12-4; clone_size: .; d_call: .; cdr3_nt: TGTGCCAGCAGGAGTAGGAGGGGCAATGAGCAGTTCTTC; cdr3_aa: CASRSRRGNEQFF
j_call: TRBJ2-7; v_call: TRBV10-3; clone_size: .; d_call: .; cdr3_nt: TGTGCCATCAGCGCGGACAGCTTAAGCTCCTACGAGCAGTACTTC; cdr3_aa: CAISADSLSSYEQYF
j_call: TRBJ2-6; v_call: TRBV27; clone_size: .; d_call: .; cdr3_nt: TGTGCCAGCAGTTTATACAGGGTCCCCGGAGGGGCCAACGTCCTGACTTTC; cdr3_aa: CASSLYRVPGGANVLTF
j_call: TRBJ1-1; v_call: TRBV7-9; clone_size: .; d_call: .; cdr3_nt: TGTGCCAGCAGCTTAGAGGAGTTCACTGAAGCTTTCTTT; cdr3_aa: CASSLEEFTEAFF
j_call: TRBJ1-2; v_call: TRBV28; clone_size: .; d_call: TRBD1; cdr3_nt: TGTGCCAGCAGTTTATCTCAACAGGGGTTCTATGGCTACACCTTC; cdr3_aa: CASSLSQQGFYGYTF
j_call: TRBJ1-4; v_call: TRBV27; clone_size: .; d_call: .; cdr3_nt: TGTGCCAGCAAAACTGCCCCCGGTTCAACTAATGAAAAACTGTTTTTT; cdr3_aa: CASKTAPGSTNEKLFF
j_call: TRBJ1-3; v_call: TRBV28; clone_size: few; d_call: .; cdr3_nt: TGTGCCAGCACCCTCGACAGGCAACCTTTGAACACCATATATTTT; cdr3_aa: CASTLDRQPLNTIYF
j_call: TRBJ1-1; v_call: TRBV11-1; clone_size: .; d_call: TRBD1; cdr3_nt: TGTGCCAGCAGCCCTCAAGACAGGGCTGAAGCTTTCTTT; cdr3_aa: CASSPQDRAEAFF
j_call: TRBJ2-1; v_call: TRBV5-1; clone_size: once; d_call: TRBD2; cdr3_nt: TGCGCCAGCAGGTTGACTAGCGGGAGCAATGAGCAGTTCTTC; cdr3_aa: CASRLTSGSNEQFF